Listed below are T cell receptor beta chains from one sample, sequenced in a study of T-cell memory formation after mild COVID-19. One entry per CDR3 protein, called by TCRdb with MiXCR from the 5' RACE reads. The profile covers about 620,000 distinct CDR3 sequences, with under 20% appearing a single time and 12% taken by the ten largest. Input material: PBMCs or a T cell subset sorted from them (not recorded which). The receptors originated from an adult woman who had mild COVID-19 (a few samples of this study predate the infection). Cell type and time point are not known. Both conserved end residues are part of each CDR3. The D gene is left open where the match is weak. Not all rows give a size; the values are once, few, many and, for expanded clones, a class.

D gene: TRBD1
clone size: NA
J gene: TRBJ2-7
V gene: TRBV6-2/TRBV6-3
CDR3 protein: CASSYPGKGASYEQYF
CDR3 DNA: TGTGCCAGCAGTTACCCGGGGAAGGGGGCAAGCTACGAGCAGTACTTC

D gene: NA
clone size: NA
J gene: TRBJ1-5
V gene: TRBV6-5
CDR3 protein: CASATKSSNQPQHF
CDR3 DNA: TGTGCCAGCGCCACTAAGAGTAGCAATCAGCCCCAGCATTTT

D gene: TRBD1
clone size: NA
J gene: TRBJ2-4
V gene: TRBV29-1
CDR3 protein: CSVEDWGQEEAKNIQYF
CDR3 DNA: TGCAGCGTTGAAGATTGGGGACAGGAGGAAGCCAAAAACATTCAGTACTTC

D gene: NA
clone size: few
J gene: TRBJ2-2
V gene: TRBV7-2
CDR3 protein: CASSDPGRVNTGELFF
CDR3 DNA: TGTGCCAGCAGCGACCCAGGCAGGGTGAACACCGGGGAGCTGTTTTTT

D gene: NA
clone size: many
J gene: TRBJ1-1
V gene: TRBV20-1
CDR3 protein: CSARSSGETSGETEAFF
CDR3 DNA: TGCAGTGCTAGGTCCAGTGGGGAAACGTCGGGTGAGACTGAAGCTTTCTTT

D gene: NA
clone size: NA
J gene: TRBJ1-4
V gene: TRBV20-1
CDR3 protein: CSASLQGVPNEKLFF
CDR3 DNA: TGCAGTGCTAGTTTACAGGGCGTACCTAATGAAAAACTGTTTTTT

D gene: NA
clone size: many
J gene: TRBJ2-3
V gene: TRBV29-1
CDR3 protein: CSVEAYRAVNTQYF
CDR3 DNA: TGCAGCGTAGAGGCCTACAGGGCGGTAAATACGCAGTATTTT

D gene: TRBD1
clone size: NA
J gene: TRBJ1-1
V gene: TRBV5-5
CDR3 protein: CASSFGTGFEMNTEAFF
CDR3 DNA: TGTGCCAGCAGCTTCGGGACAGGGTTTGAAATGAACACTGAAGCTTTCTTT

D gene: NA
clone size: NA
J gene: TRBJ1-2
V gene: TRBV6-1
CDR3 protein: CASSVNTGAGGYTF
CDR3 DNA: TGTGCCAGCAGTGTAAATACGGGGGCTGGTGGCTACACCTTC

D gene: TRBD2
clone size: NA
J gene: TRBJ2-1
V gene: TRBV4-2
CDR3 protein: CASSQPSGYNEQFF
CDR3 DNA: TGTGCCAGCAGCCAACCTAGCGGCTACAATGAGCAGTTCTTC

D gene: TRBD2
clone size: NA
J gene: TRBJ2-7
V gene: TRBV11-3
CDR3 protein: CASSTWTSGSYEQYF
CDR3 DNA: TGTGCCAGCAGCACCTGGACTAGCGGGAGCTACGAGCAGTACTTC

D gene: NA
clone size: many
J gene: TRBJ2-7
V gene: TRBV5-1
CDR3 protein: CASSLSRDEQYF
CDR3 DNA: TGTGCCAGCAGCTTGAGTCGGGACGAGCAGTACTTC

D gene: NA
clone size: NA
J gene: TRBJ2-4
V gene: TRBV5-1
CDR3 protein: CASSLGGETKNIQYF
CDR3 DNA: TGCGCCAGCAGCCTAGGAGGGGAAACCAAAAACATTCAGTACTTC

D gene: NA
clone size: NA
J gene: TRBJ2-7
V gene: TRBV4-1
CDR3 protein: CASSQVAGPLEQYF
CDR3 DNA: TGCGCCAGCAGCCAAGTGGCAGGCCCCCTGGAGCAGTACTTC

D gene: NA
clone size: few
J gene: TRBJ2-2
V gene: TRBV12-3/TRBV12-4
CDR3 protein: CASSKNTGELFF
CDR3 DNA: TGTGCCAGCAGTAAGAACACCGGGGAGCTGTTTTTT

D gene: TRBD1
clone size: many
J gene: TRBJ2-1
V gene: TRBV11-2
CDR3 protein: CASSLDGTVYNEQFF
CDR3 DNA: TGTGCCAGCAGCTTAGACGGGACAGTTTACAATGAGCAGTTCTTC

D gene: NA
clone size: few
J gene: TRBJ2-7
V gene: TRBV20-1
CDR3 protein: CSAGSDRNSYEQYF
CDR3 DNA: TGCAGTGCCGGTTCGGACAGAAACTCCTACGAGCAGTACTTC

D gene: TRBD1
clone size: few
J gene: TRBJ2-1
V gene: TRBV7-9
CDR3 protein: CASSLRTGSSYNEQFF
CDR3 DNA: TGTGCCAGCAGCTTACGGACAGGGAGCTCCTACAATGAGCAGTTCTTC

D gene: NA
clone size: many
J gene: TRBJ2-1
V gene: TRBV3-1
CDR3 protein: CASSQEWDEQFF
CDR3 DNA: TGTGCCAGCAGCCAAGAGTGGGATGAGCAGTTCTTC

D gene: NA
clone size: few
J gene: TRBJ2-2
V gene: TRBV5-5
CDR3 protein: CASSWDINTGELFF
CDR3 DNA: TGTGCCAGCAGCTGGGACATTAACACCGGGGAGCTGTTTTTT

D gene: NA
clone size: few
J gene: TRBJ1-2
V gene: TRBV20-1
CDR3 protein: CSARNDPSGGYTF
CDR3 DNA: TGCAGTGCTCGGAATGACCCCTCCGGTGGCTACACCTTC

D gene: TRBD2
clone size: NA
J gene: TRBJ2-2
V gene: TRBV6-5
CDR3 protein: CASSYASGAGELFF
CDR3 DNA: TGTGCCAGCAGTTATGCTAGCGGGGCCGGGGAGCTGTTTTTT

D gene: NA
clone size: NA
J gene: TRBJ2-1
V gene: TRBV7-6
CDR3 protein: CASSLGPGPAYNEQFF
CDR3 DNA: TGTGCCAGCAGCTTAGGTCCGGGACCAGCCTACAATGAGCAGTTCTTC

D gene: NA
clone size: few
J gene: TRBJ1-2
V gene: TRBV12-3/TRBV12-4
CDR3 protein: CASSLLGHYGYTF
CDR3 DNA: TGTGCCAGCAGTTTACTCGGACACTATGGCTACACCTTC

D gene: TRBD1
clone size: NA
J gene: TRBJ2-7
V gene: TRBV7-2
CDR3 protein: CASSLPGGDRGYEQYF
CDR3 DNA: TGTGCCAGCAGCTTACCGGGCGGAGACAGGGGGTATGAGCAGTACTTC

D gene: NA
clone size: NA
J gene: TRBJ2-1
V gene: TRBV7-9
CDR3 protein: CASSSIQGDSYNEQFF
CDR3 DNA: TGTGCCAGCAGTTCCATTCAGGGAGACTCCTACAATGAGCAGTTCTTC

D gene: TRBD1
clone size: few
J gene: TRBJ1-3
V gene: TRBV5-4
CDR3 protein: CASSPAGTAGSGNTIYF
CDR3 DNA: TGTGCCAGCAGCCCTGCAGGGACAGCCGGCTCTGGAAACACCATATATTTT

D gene: TRBD2
clone size: NA
J gene: TRBJ2-1
V gene: TRBV3-1
CDR3 protein: CASSQGAGGPNNEQFF
CDR3 DNA: TGTGCCAGCAGCCAAGGGGCGGGGGGGCCAAACAATGAGCAGTTCTTC

D gene: TRBD2
clone size: NA
J gene: TRBJ2-7
V gene: TRBV30
CDR3 protein: CAWSKASGRSSYEQYF
CDR3 DNA: TGTGCCTGGAGCAAAGCTAGCGGGAGAAGCTCCTACGAGCAGTACTTC

D gene: NA
clone size: few
J gene: TRBJ2-7
V gene: TRBV20-1
CDR3 protein: CSARDSELVEDYEQYF
CDR3 DNA: TGCAGTGCTAGAGATTCCGAGCTCGTAGAGGATTACGAGCAGTACTTC

D gene: NA
clone size: few
J gene: TRBJ1-6
V gene: TRBV7-9
CDR3 protein: CASSLAPSQLLHF
CDR3 DNA: TGTGCCAGCAGCTTAGCCCCCAGTCAACTCCTCCACTTT

D gene: TRBD2
clone size: NA
J gene: TRBJ2-1
V gene: TRBV7-3
CDR3 protein: CASNLSGANNEQFF
CDR3 DNA: TGTGCCAGCAACTTAAGCGGGGCCAACAATGAGCAGTTCTTC

D gene: TRBD1
clone size: NA
J gene: TRBJ1-2
V gene: TRBV5-1
CDR3 protein: CASSQTGPGTEPYYGYTF
CDR3 DNA: TGCGCCAGCAGCCAGACTGGACCCGGGACAGAACCATACTATGGCTACACCTTC

D gene: NA
clone size: NA
J gene: TRBJ2-2
V gene: TRBV3-1
CDR3 protein: CASSSQEWTPGTGELFF
CDR3 DNA: TGTGCCAGCAGCTCACAAGAATGGACGCCGGGCACCGGGGAGCTGTTTTTT

D gene: NA
clone size: few
J gene: TRBJ2-1
V gene: TRBV7-2
CDR3 protein: CASSQLNEQFF
CDR3 DNA: TGTGCCAGCAGCCAGCTGAATGAGCAGTTCTTC

D gene: TRBD1
clone size: few
J gene: TRBJ1-2
V gene: TRBV7-9
CDR3 protein: CASSLDRGPGYTF
CDR3 DNA: TGTGCCAGCAGCTTAGATAGGGGGCCTGGCTACACCTTC

D gene: NA
clone size: NA
J gene: TRBJ2-5
V gene: TRBV6-5
CDR3 protein: CASSYANQETQYF
CDR3 DNA: TGTGCCAGCAGTTACGCTAACCAAGAGACCCAGTACTTC

D gene: NA
clone size: few
J gene: TRBJ2-3
V gene: TRBV7-3
CDR3 protein: CASSSSLPQYF
CDR3 DNA: TGTGCCAGCAGCTCATCATTGCCGCAGTATTTT

D gene: TRBD2
clone size: many
J gene: TRBJ2-1
V gene: TRBV2
CDR3 protein: CASRAGDNEQFF
CDR3 DNA: TGTGCCAGCAGGGCGGGAGACAATGAGCAGTTCTTC

D gene: NA
clone size: many
J gene: TRBJ2-3
V gene: TRBV7-2
CDR3 protein: CASSLRAGTDTQYF
CDR3 DNA: TGTGCCAGCAGCTTAAGGGCCGGGACAGATACGCAGTATTTT

D gene: NA
clone size: few
J gene: TRBJ2-5
V gene: TRBV5-1
CDR3 protein: CASSWDKRETQYF
CDR3 DNA: TGCGCCAGCAGCTGGGACAAAAGGGAGACCCAGTACTTC

D gene: TRBD1
clone size: many
J gene: TRBJ1-2
V gene: TRBV12-3/TRBV12-4
CDR3 protein: CASNGGTGEHYGYTF
CDR3 DNA: TGTGCCAGCAACGGGGGGACAGGGGAGCACTATGGCTACACCTTC

D gene: NA
clone size: few
J gene: TRBJ1-1
V gene: TRBV6-6
CDR3 protein: CASTDTRGTEAFF
CDR3 DNA: TGTGCCAGCACCGACACCAGGGGTACTGAAGCTTTCTTT

D gene: TRBD2
clone size: NA
J gene: TRBJ2-5
V gene: TRBV7-2
CDR3 protein: CASSLGAGGGTQYF
CDR3 DNA: TGTGCCAGCAGCTTAGGGGCCGGCGGGGGGACCCAGTACTTC

D gene: TRBD2
clone size: many
J gene: TRBJ2-7
V gene: TRBV27
CDR3 protein: CASSALSSGGAREQYF
CDR3 DNA: TGTGCCAGCAGTGCCCTTAGTAGCGGGGGGGCGCGTGAGCAGTACTTC

D gene: TRBD1
clone size: few
J gene: TRBJ1-2
V gene: TRBV9
CDR3 protein: CASSTQTGGYGYGYTF
CDR3 DNA: TGTGCCAGCAGCACCCAGACAGGGGGCTATGGTTATGGCTACACCTTC

D gene: NA
clone size: NA
J gene: TRBJ1-6
V gene: TRBV20-1
CDR3 protein: CSARVEATMGSPLHF
CDR3 DNA: TGCAGTGCTAGAGTGGAAGCCACGATGGGTTCACCCCTCCACTTT

D gene: NA
clone size: NA
J gene: TRBJ1-5
V gene: TRBV19
CDR3 protein: CASSIGTDQPQHF
CDR3 DNA: TGTGCCAGTAGTATCGGCACAGACCAGCCCCAGCATTTT

D gene: NA
clone size: few
J gene: TRBJ1-1
V gene: TRBV7-3
CDR3 protein: CASSLRGGQGAFF
CDR3 DNA: TGTGCCAGCAGCTTAAGGGGGGGACAAGGAGCTTTCTTT

D gene: TRBD2
clone size: NA
J gene: TRBJ2-5
V gene: TRBV3-1
CDR3 protein: CASVLAGEETQYF
CDR3 DNA: TGTGCCAGCGTGCTAGCGGGAGAGGAGACCCAGTACTTC

D gene: NA
clone size: few
J gene: TRBJ1-5
V gene: TRBV12-3/TRBV12-4
CDR3 protein: CASRIGGINQPQHF
CDR3 DNA: TGTGCCAGCAGGATTGGAGGGATCAATCAGCCCCAGCATTTT

D gene: TRBD1
clone size: NA
J gene: TRBJ2-2
V gene: TRBV29-1
CDR3 protein: CSAPTGGYPGELFF
CDR3 DNA: TGCAGCGCCCCGACAGGGGGCTACCCGGGGGAGCTGTTTTTT

D gene: NA
clone size: NA
J gene: TRBJ2-3
V gene: TRBV2
CDR3 protein: CASNGGRTSLDTQYF
CDR3 DNA: TGTGCCAGCAACGGGGGCCGGACTTCACTCGATACGCAGTATTTT

D gene: NA
clone size: NA
J gene: TRBJ1-2
V gene: TRBV24-1
CDR3 protein: CATSAAGIGYTF
CDR3 DNA: TGTGCCACCAGTGCCGCGGGTATAGGCTACACCTTC

D gene: NA
clone size: NA
J gene: TRBJ2-3
V gene: TRBV7-7
CDR3 protein: CASSSSGTADTQYF
CDR3 DNA: TGTGCCAGCAGCTCATCAGGAACCGCAGATACGCAGTATTTT

D gene: NA
clone size: many
J gene: TRBJ2-1
V gene: TRBV7-6
CDR3 protein: CASSLARDYVGQFF
CDR3 DNA: TGTGCCAGCAGCTTAGCCAGGGATTACGTGGGGCAGTTCTTC

D gene: TRBD2
clone size: NA
J gene: TRBJ2-1
V gene: TRBV7-2
CDR3 protein: CASSLIGGRAGEQFF
CDR3 DNA: TGTGCCAGCAGCTTAATCGGCGGGAGGGCCGGTGAGCAGTTCTTC

D gene: NA
clone size: few
J gene: TRBJ1-2
V gene: TRBV5-6
CDR3 protein: CASSLEPTTNYGYTF
CDR3 DNA: TGTGCCAGCAGCTTGGAGCCCACCACTAACTATGGCTACACCTTC

D gene: NA
clone size: few
J gene: TRBJ2-5
V gene: TRBV4-2
CDR3 protein: CASSQDGNKRGETQYF
CDR3 DNA: TGTGCCAGCAGCCAAGATGGGAATAAAAGGGGGGAGACCCAGTACTTC